The 30 T cell receptor beta chains below all came from one sample that was sequenced in a study of CD8 T cells in Susac syndrome. Random hexamers were used to reverse transcribe roughly 0.45 to 1 ug of RNA. Via MiXCR, TCRdb re-called the immunoSEQ multiplex PCR reads, giving one row per CDR3 protein. The table shows about 130,000 distinct CDR3 sequences, with more than 90% occurring only once. The sequencing input was CD8+ T cells from PBMCs. The receptors shown here come from a human donor with Susac syndrome.

The rearrangement joins TRBV10-3 to TRBJ2-2; 10 bases map to TRBD2. Germline trimming cut 2 bases from V and 2 bases from J; bases unmatched to any gene: 5. This CDR3 contains 17 residues. The V gene's germline CDR1 is ENHRY and CDR2 SYGVKD. The CDR3 DNA reads as TGTGCCATCAGTGAGCCCAGGACTAGCGGAAACACCGGGGAGCTGTTTTTT. Protein: CAISEPRTSGNTGELFF.

The V and J genes are TRBV20-1 and TRBJ1-2; a possible D gene is TRBD1 (6 bases). The CDR3 is 15 residues long. Germline V gene data show CDR1 as DFQATT and CDR2 as SNEGSKA (reference sequence). V was cut by 0 bases and J by 3 bases, with 14 bases left in between. The CDR3 protein is CSARDLQGNYYGYTF. The CDR3 DNA sequence: TGCAGTGCTAGAGATTTACAGGGCAACTACTATGGCTACACCTTC.

The rearrangement links TRBV30 to TRBJ2-3, with 12 positions matching TRBD2. Germline CDR1 reads GTSNPN; CDR2 reads SVGIG (reference sequence). CDR3 length: 15 residues. The V segment lost 5 bases and the J segment 5 bases; nucleotides outside the gene matches: 8. CDR3 DNA: TGTGCCTGGGGGCTAGCGGGAGGGCCGATAGATACGCAGTATTTT. Protein: CAWGLAGGPIDTQYF.

This clonotype was detected only once. CDR3 region: CASSGLRGGDEKLFF. In nucleotides, the CDR3 is TGTGCCAGCAGCGGACTTCGAGGGGGAGATGAAAAACTGTTTTTT. V usage is TRBV9 and J usage is TRBJ1-4; a possible D gene is TRBD1 (6 bases). Germline V lookup: CDR1 SGDLS, CDR2 YYNGEE. V was clipped by 3 bases and J by 6 bases, with 15 bases between them. CDR3 size: 15 residues.

This sequence joins TRBV9 and TRBJ2-7; TRBD1 aligns across 9 bases. Per the germline V gene, CDR1 is SGDLS and CDR2 is YYNGEE. There are 14 residues in the CDR3. Germline trimming cut 0 bases from V and 3 bases from J; bases unmatched to any gene: 1. CDR3 sequence (DNA): TGTGCCAGCAGCGTAGGGGACAGGGTCTACGAGCAGTACTTC. This codes for CASSVGDRVYEQYF.

The V and J genes are TRBV6-2 or TRBV6-3 and TRBJ2-3; D uncertain. The V end was cut by 6 bases, the J end by 12 bases, with 16 bases between. This CDR3 is 12 amino acids long. CDR1 MNHEY and CDR2 SVGEGT come from the germline V gene. DNA of the CDR3: TGTGCCAGCAGCTACGGGCAGAGCCTCCAGTATTTT. Translated, it gives CASSYGQSLQYF.

The V gene is TRBV30, the J gene TRBJ2-3; D remains ambiguous. The CDR3 sequence is 12 residues long. Per the germline V gene, CDR1 is GTSNPN and CDR2 is SVGIG (reference sequence). Trimming removed 0 bases at V and 2 bases at J, with 3 bases between. CDR3 DNA: TGTGCCTGGAGTGTAACCACAGATACGCAGTATTTT. It translates to CAWSVTTDTQYF.

As regards this clonotype: One end of the junction fails to match germline, which may point to a read error. The CDR3 spells CASSLTGPTF. The CDR3 coding sequence is TGCGCCAGCAGCTTGACAGGCCCGACTTTT. The chain recombines TRBV5-1 with TRBJ1-5; a weak D match, TRBD1 (5 bases). Germline V gene lookup returns CDR1 SGHRS and CDR2 YFSETQ. This CDR3 has 10 residues.

The V call is TRBV27, the J call TRBJ2-7, with D possibly matching TRBD1 (5 bases). V gave up 5 bases and J gave up 4 bases, with 24 bases separating them. Germline CDR1 is MNHEY and CDR2 is SMNVEV (reference sequence). CDR3 length: 17 amino acids. The CDR3 reads CASSPTLPGEAGYEQYF. CDR3 bases: TGTGCCAGCAGTCCAACCCTGCCAGGAGAAGCAGGGTACGAGCAGTACTTC.

The chain couples TRBV28 to TRBJ1-1, with D unclear. V was trimmed by 3 bases and J by 0 bases, leaving 5 bases between them. The CDR3 is made up of 13 amino acids. The germline V gene encodes CDR1 MDHEN and CDR2 SYDVKM. The CDR3 coding sequence is TGTGCCAGCAGTTTCCGTATGAACACTGAAGCTTTCTTT. Amino acids: CASSFRMNTEAFF.

This chain joins TRBV24-1 and TRBJ1-1, with D uncertain. With 3 bases removed from V and 0 bases from J, the gap between germline ends came to 1 base. In germline, CDR1 is KGHDR, CDR2 SFDVKD. The CDR3 contains 12 residues. The CDR3 loop is CATSDMNTEAFF. The DNA for the CDR3 is TGTGCCACCAGTGATATGAACACTGAAGCTTTCTTT.

The V and J genes are TRBV20-1 and TRBJ1-2; D might be TRBD1 (5 bases). The germline V gene has CDR1 DFQATT and CDR2 SNEGSKA (reference sequence). CDR3 length: 14 residues. The V gene lost 8 bases and the J gene lost 3 bases, with 19 bases spanning the gap. The CDR3 DNA reads as TGCAGTACGAGAGGGGCAGATCGGGACTATGGCTACACCTTC. Its protein is CSTRGADRDYGYTF.

The chain uses TRBV5-6 and TRBJ2-7; 7 bases line up with TRBD1. Germline CDR1 and CDR2: SGHDT and YYEEEE. There are 17 residues in the CDR3. V gave up 0 bases and J gave up 2 bases; unmatched junction bases: 11. CDR3 protein: CASSLEGAGTDPYEQYF. The CDR3 nucleotides read TGTGCCAGCAGCTTGGAGGGGGCCGGGACAGACCCCTACGAGCAGTACTTC.

This chain links TRBV29-1 with TRBJ1-1; D unclear. The ends were cut back, 6 bases at V and 0 bases at J, with 14 bases in the middle. CDR1 SQVTM and CDR2 ANQGSEA come from the germline V gene. The CDR3 sequence is 14 residues long. The CDR3 DNA is TGCAGCGTGGCCGAGACCGGGGTGAACACTGAAGCTTTCTTT. Protein: CSVAETGVNTEAFF.

J is TRBJ2-4 and V is TRBV11-1; TRBD2 agrees at 14 bases. The CDR3 runs 20 residues. Germline assignment: CDR1 SGHAT and CDR2 FQDESV (reference sequence). V dropped 5 bases and J dropped 0; count of bases not matched to a gene: 12. CDR3 loop: CASSAEEGLAGALAKNIQYF. The CDR3 nucleotides are TGTGCCAGCAGCGCGGAAGAGGGACTAGCGGGGGCCTTAGCCAAAAACATTCAGTACTTC.

The chain uses TRBV4-2 and TRBJ1-1; D uncertain. The CDR3 covers 14 residues. Germline CDR1 and CDR2: LGHNA and YNFKEQ. The ends were cut back, 4 bases at V and 6 bases at J, with 15 bases in the middle. CDR3 coding DNA: TGTGCCAGCAGCCGCATACAAGGGTTCGCTGAAGCTTTCTTT. This sequence encodes CASSRIQGFAEAFF.

The rearrangement links TRBV6-5 to TRBJ2-1; 10 bases match TRBD2. V lost 6 bases to trimming and J lost 8 bases; unmatched junction nucleotides: 7. The CDR3 has 14 residues. Per germline, CDR1 MNHEY and CDR2 SVGAGI. The CDR3 sequence is CASSLAGESYEQFF. CDR3 bases: TGTGCCAGCAGCCTAGCGGGAGAGTCCTATGAGCAGTTCTTC.

This chain uses TRBV2 with TRBJ1-6, with D perhaps TRBD1 (5 bases). The CDR3 spans 15 residues. V lost 3 bases to trimming and J lost 7 bases, with 13 bases between them. Germline CDR1 is SNHLY and CDR2 is FYNNEI. The DNA for the CDR3 is TGTGCCAGCAGTGAGCGGGCGGAGGGGAATTCACCCCTCCACTTT. Translated: CASSERAEGNSPLHF.

The V gene is TRBV28, the J gene TRBJ1-2, with D possibly TRBD1 on 5 matching bases. This CDR3 spans 11 amino acids. V gave up 7 bases and J gave up 5 bases, with 8 bases separating them. The germline V gene encodes CDR1 MDHEN and CDR2 SYDVKM. CDR3 sequence reads: CASTGGYGYTF. DNA of the CDR3: TGTGCCAGCACGGGGGGGTATGGCTACACCTTC.

V usage is TRBV9 and J usage is TRBJ1-2; tentatively, D is TRBD1 (5 bases). This CDR3 contains 14 residues. Between the trimmed V and J ends, which lost 0 bases and 2 bases, there was a span of 8 bases. Germline V gene sequence: CDR1 SGDLS, CDR2 YYNGEE. The CDR3 spells CASSVGWGNYGYTF. Written as DNA, the CDR3 is TGTGCCAGCAGCGTAGGATGGGGGAACTATGGCTACACCTTC.

This chain links TRBV29-1 with TRBJ1-1, with unresolved D. V shed 3 bases and J shed 0 bases, with 8 bases lying between them. The germline gives CDR1 SQVTM, CDR2 ANQGSEA. The CDR3 spans 13 residues. The CDR3, as DNA: TGCAGCGTTGATTACAGTATGAACACTGAAGCTTTCTTT. It specifies CSVDYSMNTEAFF.

The chain couples TRBV20-1 to TRBJ2-7; a possible D gene is TRBD1 (6 bases). V was pared by 1 base and J by 3 bases, with 13 bases between. CDR1 DFQATT and CDR2 SNEGSKA come from the germline V gene (reference sequence). The CDR3 contains 14 residues. The CDR3 is CSARGQDRDYEQYF. CDR3 sequence (DNA): TGCAGTGCTAGAGGCCAGGACAGAGACTACGAGCAGTACTTC.

The rearrangement links TRBV10-3 to TRBJ1-1; D ambiguous. V lost 0 bases to trimming and J lost 4 bases, with 6 bases between them. The length of the CDR3 is 13 residues. The germline CDR1 and CDR2 sequences are ENHRY and SYGVKD. CDR3 protein: CAISESASTEAFF. DNA for the CDR3: TGTGCCATCAGTGAGTCGGCCTCCACTGAAGCTTTCTTT.

The CDR3 nucleotides are TGTGCCAGCAGCTCCGGACTAGCGGGGCCCGACTACAGCGAGACCCAGTACTTC. The encoded protein is CASSSGLAGPDYSETQYF. The V and J genes are TRBV28 and TRBJ2-5, with 12 bases lining up with TRBD2. V trimming: 6 bases; J trimming: 5 bases; junction bases outside the gene matches: 16. Germline CDR1 and CDR2: MDHEN and SYDVKM. This CDR3 has 18 amino acids.

This clonotype has just one count. This chain uses TRBV7-9 with TRBJ2-1; maybe TRBD1 (6 bases). V dropped 1 base and J dropped 10 bases, with 11 bases sitting between them. Germline V lookup: CDR1 SEHNR, CDR2 FQNEAQ (reference sequence). CDR3 size: 13 residues. CDR3 DNA sequence: TGTGCCAGCAGCTTAGACAGGGAAAAGGAGCAGTTCTTC. This codes for CASSLDREKEQFF.

This chain joins TRBV13 and TRBJ2-7; unclear D gene. The CDR3 totals 11 residues. Per the germline V gene, CDR1 is PRHDT and CDR2 is FYEKMQ (reference sequence). The V end was cut by 1 base, the J end by 7 bases, with 5 bases between. CDR3 loop: CASSLEREQYF. Here the CDR3 DNA reads TGTGCCAGCAGCTTAGAACGTGAGCAGTACTTC.

The genes are TRBV27 and TRBJ2-7; the D gene could be TRBD1 or TRBD2 (5 bases each). Germline lookup yields CDR1 MNHEY and CDR2 SMNVEV (reference sequence). Trimming shortened V by 0 bases and J by 2 bases, and 8 bases separated the two germline ends. The CDR3 loop spans 14 amino acids. The CDR3 region is CASSLSRGPYEQYF. In DNA form, the CDR3 reads TGTGCCAGCAGTTTATCGAGGGGTCCCTACGAGCAGTACTTC.

The chain employs TRBV7-9 and TRBJ2-5, with 7 positions matching TRBD2. This CDR3 spans 15 amino acids. Germline CDR1 and CDR2: SEHNR and FQNEAQ (reference sequence). V trimming: 5 bases; J trimming: 2 bases; junction bases outside the gene matches: 8. CDR3 in amino acids: CASSPPRGLQETQYF. The CDR3 coding sequence is TGTGCCAGCAGCCCACCCCGGGGACTACAAGAGACCCAGTACTTC. Full variable domain (missing parts from reference TRBV7-9 and TRBJ2-5): DTGVSQNPRHKITKRGQNVTFRCDPISEHNRLYWYRQTLGQGPEFLTYFQNEAQLEKSRLLSDRFSAERPKGSFSTLEIQRTEQGDSAMYLCASSPPRGLQETQYFGPGTRLLVL.

As to this clonotype: Relative to the germline gene, one junction end is altered; a read error may explain this. V is TRBV13 and J is TRBJ1-2; D might be TRBD1 (5 bases). CDR3 length: 9 residues. CDR1 and CDR2 from the germline V gene are PRHDT and FYEKMQ (reference sequence). This CDR3 reads CASSDSPFF. The CDR3 DNA sequence: TGTGCCAGCAGCGACAGTCCCTTCTTC.

The rearrangement uses TRBV4-2 and TRBJ2-1, with 9 bases lining up with TRBD2. Germline-derived CDR1 and CDR2 are LGHNA and YNFKEQ. The CDR3 is 16 residues long. V shed 5 bases and J 10 bases; nucleotides not matched to a gene: 15. Written as DNA, the CDR3 is TGTGCCAGCAGCGACTCTAGCGGGATCGGCCTAGGAGAGCAGTTCTTC. It codes for CASSDSSGIGLGEQFF.